These 19 T cell receptor beta chains were all obtained from the same sample, sequenced in a study of blood T cell repertoires in COVID-19. Clones were sequenced by immunoSEQ multiplex PCR, and TCRdb holds only the in-frame ones, with some missing. The sample carries 210,000 or so clones, approximately 89% recorded once. What was sequenced was PBMCs or T cells enriched from blood (not recorded which). The source of these receptors is a woman aged 25 to 39 who had been exposed to COVID-19.

In this sample, this clone turned up once. The J gene is TRBJ2-4, the V gene TRBV5-1, with TRBD1 matching over 9 bases. Germline V gene sequence: CDR1 SGHRS, CDR2 YFSETQ. The CDR3 totals 14 residues. Trimming took 4 bases from V and 6 from J; bases not matched to a gene: 5. In nucleotides, the CDR3 is TGCGCCAGCAGCGCCCTGACAGGGGGAAACATTCAGTACTTC. Protein: CASSALTGGNIQYF. Full variable domain (missing parts from reference TRBV5-1 and TRBJ2-4): KAGVTQTPRYLIKTRGQQVTLSCSPISGHRSVSWYQQTPGQGLQFLFEYFSETQRNKGNFPGRFSGRQFSNSRSEMNVSTLELGDSALYLCASSALTGGNIQYFGAGTRLSVL.

The V and J genes are TRBV6-5 and TRBJ1-1; D call uncertain. Between the trimmed V and J ends, which lost 3 bases and 5 bases, there was a span of 7 bases. The CDR3 consists of 12 residues. Germline CDR1 reads MNHEY; CDR2 reads SVGAGI. As DNA, the CDR3 is TGTGCCAGCAGTTATTGGAGTACTGAAGCTTTCTTT. Its translation is CASSYWSTEAFF.

The chain is built from TRBV28 and TRBJ1-5, with TRBD1 matching over 7 bases. CDR1 and CDR2 (germline): MDHEN, SYDVKM. With V trimmed by 7 bases and J by 5 bases, 14 bases remained unmatched. The CDR3 is made up of 16 amino acids. The CDR3 sequence: CASIGGGAVGHQPQHF. The CDR3 nucleotides are TGTGCCAGCATTGGAGGGGGCGCGGTTGGCCATCAGCCCCAGCATTTT. Full variable domain (outside the CDR3, taken from reference TRBV28 and TRBJ1-5): DVKVTQSSRYLVKRTGEKVFLECVQDMDHENMFWYRQDPGLGLRLIYFSYDVKMKEKGDIPEGYSVSREKKERFSLILESASTNQTSMYLCASIGGGAVGHQPQHFGDGTRLSIL.

The chain couples TRBV19 to TRBJ1-6, with 9 bases that match TRBD1. Germline CDR1 LNHDA, CDR2 SQIVND (reference sequence). This CDR3 has 17 residues. V lost 9 bases to trimming and J lost 9 bases; unmatched junction nucleotides: 18. As DNA, the CDR3 is TGTGCCAGCCGCCCGACCTCGACGGGACAGGGTATTTCACCCCTCCACTTT. It yields the protein CASRPTSTGQGISPLHF. The variable domain in full, completed from reference TRBV19 and TRBJ1-6, reads DGGITQSPKYLFRKEGQNVTLSCEQNLNHDAMYWYRQDPGQGLRLIYYSQIVNDFQKGDIAEGYSVSREKKESFPLTVTSAQKNPTAFYLCASRPTSTGQGISPLHFGNGTRLTVT.

The chain combines TRBV5-1 with TRBJ2-3; D call uncertain. V was clipped by 2 bases and J by 2 bases, with 3 bases between them. CDR1 and CDR2 (germline): SGHRS, YFSETQ. The CDR3 is made up of 12 amino acids. The CDR3 sequence is CASSFITDTQYF. CDR3 coding DNA: TGCGCCAGCAGCTTTATCACAGATACGCAGTATTTT. Full variable domain (missing parts from reference TRBV5-1 and TRBJ2-3): KAGVTQTPRYLIKTRGQQVTLSCSPISGHRSVSWYQQTPGQGLQFLFEYFSETQRNKGNFPGRFSGRQFSNSRSEMNVSTLELGDSALYLCASSFITDTQYFGPGTRLTVL.

As for this clone: The same CDR3 also results from other DNA sequences found in this sample. The rearrangement joins TRBV9 to TRBJ1-6; the D is unclear. With 0 bases removed from V and 7 bases from J, the gap between germline ends came to 8 bases. Germline lookup yields CDR1 SGDLS and CDR2 YYNGEE. The CDR3 runs 14 residues. CDR3 sequence reads: CASSVVAENSPLHF. Written as DNA, the CDR3 is TGTGCCAGCAGCGTAGTAGCGGAGAATTCACCCCTCCACTTT.

This clone has just one count. V is TRBV6-5 and J is TRBJ2-7; 7 bases line up with TRBD2. CDR3 length equals 14 residues. Trimming at V came to 5 bases and at J to 2 bases, leaving 6 bases not matched to a gene. CDR1 is MNHEY and CDR2 is SVGAGI in the germline V gene. The CDR3 here is CASSRGGGTYEQYF. The CDR3 nucleotides are TGTGCCAGCAGTCGAGGCGGGGGTACCTACGAGCAGTACTTC.

V gene TRBV12-3 or TRBV12-4 combines with J gene TRBJ2-7; D is perhaps TRBD1 (6 bases). Trimming took off 6 bases at V and 1 base at J, with 10 bases between the two ends. The CDR3 consists of 13 residues. The CDR3 region is CASSFGQSYEQYF. DNA for the CDR3: TGTGCCAGCAGCTTCGGACAGTCCTACGAGCAGTACTTC.

The gene calls are TRBV10-2 and TRBJ2-6; TRBD1 agrees at 10 bases. CDR1 and CDR2 (germline): WSHSY, SAAADI. The trim removed 4 bases at V and 0 bases at J, leaving 6 bases unmatched. The CDR3 loop spans 18 amino acids. CDR3 sequence (DNA): TGCGCCAGCAGTGGGACCGACAGGGGGCCCTCTGGGGCCAACGTCCTGACTTTC. Encoded protein: CASSGTDRGPSGANVLTF.

The chain recombines TRBV11-2 with TRBJ2-1; the match to TRBD1 covers 8 bases. This CDR3 is 15 amino acids long. Germline-derived CDR1 and CDR2 are SGHAT and FQNNGV. The V and J ends lost 2 bases and 4 bases, in that order; junction bases with no gene match: 4. This CDR3 reads CASSLFQGAYNEQFF. The CDR3 DNA reads TGTGCCAGCAGCTTATTCCAGGGGGCGTACAATGAGCAGTTCTTC.

This clone turned up a few times. The chain carries TRBV4-1 and TRBJ2-1, with TRBD2 matching over 7 bases. Germline V gene lookup returns CDR1 MGHRA and CDR2 YSYEKL. CDR3 length: 18 amino acids. Trimming took 0 bases from V and 5 from J; bases not matched to a gene: 13. The CDR3 is CASSQDWGGSLLDNEQFF. The CDR3 nucleotides read TGCGCCAGCAGCCAAGACTGGGGCGGGAGTCTTCTAGACAATGAGCAGTTCTTC.

In its sample, this clone was seen a few times. The chain employs TRBV10-3 and TRBJ1-1, with TRBD1 as a possible D gene (5 bases). The CDR3 contains 15 residues. Germline assignment: CDR1 ENHRY and CDR2 SYGVKD. V gave up 5 bases and J gave up 4 bases, with 17 bases separating them. CDR3 DNA: TGTGCCATCAGTCCCGTTTCAGGGAGGGGCACTGAAGCTTTCTTT. Translated, it gives CAISPVSGRGTEAFF.

The chain recombines TRBV10-3 with TRBJ1-6; D may be TRBD1 (6 bases). This CDR3 contains 15 residues. The V gene's germline CDR1 is ENHRY and CDR2 SYGVKD. The V gene lost 7 bases and the J gene lost 8 bases, with 18 bases spanning the gap. The CDR3 sequence is CAIKSRQVDDSPLHF. CDR3 bases: TGTGCCATCAAATCCCGACAGGTCGATGATTCACCCCTCCACTTT.

This clone occurred a few times. Here the CDR3 reads CASSHRQGGSYEQYF. The DNA of the CDR3 is TGCGCCAGCAGCCACCGACAGGGGGGCTCCTACGAGCAGTACTTC. This chain joins TRBV5-1 and TRBJ2-7, with 9 nucleotides matching TRBD1. Per germline, CDR1 SGHRS and CDR2 YFSETQ. The CDR3 has 15 residues. V lost 4 bases and J lost 0; bases outside the gene matches: 5.

This clone was detected ten times or more. The genes are TRBV6-2 or TRBV6-3 and TRBJ2-3, with 9 bases fitting TRBD2. CDR3 length: 19 residues. Germline V gives CDR1 MNHEY, CDR2 SVGEGT. With 2 bases clipped from V and 0 bases from J, the junction kept 12 bases outside the gene matches. The CDR3 is CASSYPRASGNPSTDTQYF. As DNA, the CDR3 is TGTGCCAGCAGTTACCCTCGGGCTAGCGGGAATCCTAGCACAGATACGCAGTATTTT.

V and J are TRBV15 and TRBJ2-7; the D is unclear. The CDR3 runs to 15 residues. Germline V gene data show CDR1 as LNHNV and CDR2 as YYDKDF (reference sequence). Trimming shortened V by 0 bases and J by 0 bases, and 9 bases separated the two germline ends. The CDR3 bases are TGTGCCACCAGCAGAGATCCTCAGTCCTCCTACGAGCAGTACTTC. It encodes CATSRDPQSSYEQYF.

The J gene is TRBJ2-2, the V gene TRBV18; a weak D match, TRBD2 (6 bases). Germline V CDR1 and CDR2: KGHSH, LQKENI. The CDR3 has 17 amino acids. V lost 3 bases and J 4 bases, leaving 18 bases between the germline ends. The CDR3 loop reads CASSPSGGARTTGELFF. The CDR3 DNA reads TGTGCCAGCTCACCCTCTGGCGGGGCGCGTACCACCGGGGAGCTGTTTTTT.

The J gene is TRBJ2-2, the V gene TRBV12-5, with TRBD1 matching over 12 bases. Germline CDR1 and CDR2: LGHNT and FRNRAP. The CDR3 runs to 16 residues. The V gene end was trimmed by 6 bases and the J gene end by 5 bases; junction bases not matched to a gene: 7. The CDR3: CASGQGQGARTGELFF. CDR3 bases: TGTGCTAGTGGCCAGGGACAGGGGGCGAGGACCGGGGAGCTGTTTTTT.

A single count supports this clone. The V and J genes are TRBV14 and TRBJ2-3, with D possibly TRBD2 on 6 matching bases. V dropped 1 base and J dropped 7 bases, with 9 bases sitting between them. Germline CDR1 is SGHDN and CDR2 is FVKESK. CDR3 length: 13 amino acids. The CDR3 DNA follows: TGTGCCAGCAGCCAAGGACGGGGGTATACGCAGTATTTT. Its translation: CASSQGRGYTQYF.